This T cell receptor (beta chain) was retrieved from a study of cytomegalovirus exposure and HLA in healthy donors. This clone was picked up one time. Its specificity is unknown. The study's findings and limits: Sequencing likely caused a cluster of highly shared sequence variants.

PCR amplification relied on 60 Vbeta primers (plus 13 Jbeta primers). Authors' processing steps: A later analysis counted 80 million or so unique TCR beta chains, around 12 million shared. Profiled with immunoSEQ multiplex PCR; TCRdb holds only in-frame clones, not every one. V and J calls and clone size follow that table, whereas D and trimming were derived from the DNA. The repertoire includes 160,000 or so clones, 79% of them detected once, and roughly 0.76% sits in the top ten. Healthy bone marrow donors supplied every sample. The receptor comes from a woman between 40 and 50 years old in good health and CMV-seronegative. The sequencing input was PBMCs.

CDR3: CASSLTSGVGNEQFF. CDR3 DNA: TGTGCCAGCAGCTTAACTAGCGGGGTTGGCAATGAGCAGTTCTTC. V usage is TRBV7-9 and J usage is TRBJ2-1, with 10 bases fitting TRBD2. After removal of 2 bases from V and 6 bases from J, the junction contained 4 bases not matched to a gene. The CDR3 consists of 15 residues. Per the germline V gene, CDR1 is SEHNR and CDR2 is FQNEAQ (reference sequence).